The sequence of this TCR beta chain was determined in a study of patients and donors after allogeneic stem cell transplantation. Germline CDR1 is SGHRS and CDR2 is YFSETQ. The CDR3 length is 16 residues. This clonotype was seen more than once but under ten times. A read error may account for a junction end that differs from germline. TCRdb independently ran MiXCR on the RT-PCR reads; one entry per CDR3 protein. Of roughly 960,000 distinct CDR3 sequences listed, approximately 18% are singletons. The chain combines TRBV5-1 with TRBJ2-1, with TRBD2 matching over 9 bases. Material for sequencing was blood, either unsorted or a sorted T cell fraction (not recorded which). The sequence was collected from a human donor who was either an allogeneic HSCT recipient or a stem cell or donor lymphocyte infusion donor (not recorded which). It is not recorded whose cells these are; they may come from a transplant donor. CDR3 sequence (DNA): TGCGCCAGCAGTTTGGGGATGCTAGCGGGGAACAATGAGCAGTTCTTC. Its translation is CASSLGMLAGNNEQFF.